The sequence of this TCR beta chain was determined in a study of regulatory T cells in long-lasting Graves disease. In building TCR beta libraries, iRepertoire HTBI primers were used together with Arm-PCR of CDR3 regions. One entry per CDR3 protein results from TCRdb running MiXCR on the multiplex PCR reads. The sample gives 400,000 to 500,000 distinct CDR3 sequences, about 17% of which show up once; about a quarter is in the top ten. This CDR3 has 15 amino acids. Trimming removed 11 bases from V and 2 bases from J; junction bases left unmatched: 12. CDR1 is MNHNS and CDR2 is SASEGT in the germline V gene. A word on this clonotype: No antigen is known for it.

General observations from the study: Sharing of public clonotypes was greater in persistent patients (around 2,500) than in new patients (almost 1,000).

Time point denoted: newly diagnosed GD, antithyroid drugs for less than 3 months. The TCR library was prepared using RNA isolated from PBMCs. Approximately 9.6 milliliters of peripheral blood were drawn into EDTA tubes. This sample also belongs to another study, concerning T cells in Graves' hyperthyroidism and ophthalmopathy.

The TCR originated in a woman between 18 and 30 years old with Graves disease. Specimen: peripheral blood mononuclear cells (PBMCs), collected at new diagnosis, from a patient treated with antithyroid drugs. The rearrangement links TRBV6-1 to TRBJ2-1; 7 bases map to TRBD2. The CDR3 nucleotides are TGTGCCTGCGGGGCGCCGGGAGGCCCCTACAATGAGCAGTTCTTC. The encoded protein is CACGAPGGPYNEQFF.